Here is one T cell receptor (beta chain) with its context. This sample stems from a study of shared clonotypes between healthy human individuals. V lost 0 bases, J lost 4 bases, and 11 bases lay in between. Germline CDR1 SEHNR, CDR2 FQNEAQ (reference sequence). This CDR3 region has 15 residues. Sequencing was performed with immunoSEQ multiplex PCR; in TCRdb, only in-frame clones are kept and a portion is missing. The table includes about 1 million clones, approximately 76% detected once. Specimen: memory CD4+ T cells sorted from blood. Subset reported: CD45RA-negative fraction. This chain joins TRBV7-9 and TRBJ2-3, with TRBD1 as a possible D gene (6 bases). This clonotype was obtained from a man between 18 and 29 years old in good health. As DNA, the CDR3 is TGTGCCAGCAGCTTAGCCTCAGGGGTGTCAGATACGCAGTATTTT. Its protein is CASSLASGVSDTQYF.